A selection of T cell receptor beta chains follows, all from one sample in a study of chemoradiotherapy in HPV16-positive cancers. Here immunoSEQ multiplex PCR was the method, and the copy in TCRdb shows in-frame clones only, minus some. This table has around 9,200 clones, about three quarters appearing once. The sample in question was tumor tissue, obtained from a patient who underwent chemoradiotherapy. The source of these receptors is a human donor with HPV-associated anogenital cancer. Both conserved end residues are part of each CDR3. D genes are given only for firm matches. Clone size, where shown, is once, few, many, or a class for clones that have expanded.

TRBV5-8	.	TRBJ2-3	.	CASSPSNTDTQYF	TGTGCCAGCAGTCCTAGTAACACAGATACGCAGTATTTT
TRBV28	few	TRBJ2-1	TRBD2	CASSHLTGGYNEQFF	TGTGCCAGCAGTCATCTAACGGGGGGCTACAATGAGCAGTTCTTC
TRBV7-2	.	TRBJ2-6	.	CASSSRGANVLTF	TGTGCCAGCAGCTCTCGGGGGGCCAACGTCCTGACTTTC
TRBV6-1	.	TRBJ2-6	.	CASRKLDGANVLTF	TGTGCCAGCAGAAAGTTAGACGGGGCCAACGTCCTGACTTTC
TRBV10-2	.	TRBJ1-1	.	CATKLIGRMNTEAFF	TGCGCCACCAAACTGATAGGGAGAATGAACACTGAAGCTTTCTTT
TRBV7-2	.	TRBJ1-2	.	CASSLVPGQLDYGYTF	TGTGCCAGCAGCTTAGTTCCAGGGCAACTTGACTATGGCTACACCTTC
TRBV29-1	few	TRBJ1-2	.	CSARRGVDYGYTF	TGCAGCGCTCGCAGGGGTGTCGACTATGGCTACACCTTC
TRBV9	once	TRBJ1-1	.	CASSPRSNTEAFF	TGTGCCAGCAGCCCTCGTTCGAACACTGAAGCTTTCTTT
TRBV21-1	.	TRBJ2-2	.	CASSKEGQDLKRTGELFF	TGTGCCAGCAGCAAAGAAGGACAGGACTTAAAGAGGACCGGGGAGCTGTTTTTT
TRBV30	.	TRBJ1-5	.	CAWSSERGINQPQHF	TGTGCCTGGAGTTCCGAGCGGGGGATCAATCAGCCCCAGCATTTT